This TCR beta chain emerged from a study of read filtering for tumor transcriptome and immune sequencing. This library used approximately 0.4 ug RNA and molecular barcoded adaptors spanning alpha/delta and beta/gamma chains. TCRdb recomputed calls from the reads with MiXCR, one row per CDR3 protein. The profile covers some 38,000 distinct CDR3 sequences, with 12% appearing a single time and around 34% taken by the ten largest. Germline V CDR1 and CDR2: KGHDR, SFDVKD. The CDR3 extends over 14 amino acids. This clonotype came up a few times. Material for sequencing was a population of CD138-negative cells sorted from bone marrow. The chain has TRBV24-1 and TRBJ1-5, with a tentative D call TRBD1 (6 bases). The sequence was obtained from a donor aged 40 or older with multiple myeloma. Here the CDR3 reads CAPPRDIANQPQHF. DNA of the CDR3: TGTGCTCCCCCCCGGGACATCGCAAATCAGCCCCAGCATTTT.